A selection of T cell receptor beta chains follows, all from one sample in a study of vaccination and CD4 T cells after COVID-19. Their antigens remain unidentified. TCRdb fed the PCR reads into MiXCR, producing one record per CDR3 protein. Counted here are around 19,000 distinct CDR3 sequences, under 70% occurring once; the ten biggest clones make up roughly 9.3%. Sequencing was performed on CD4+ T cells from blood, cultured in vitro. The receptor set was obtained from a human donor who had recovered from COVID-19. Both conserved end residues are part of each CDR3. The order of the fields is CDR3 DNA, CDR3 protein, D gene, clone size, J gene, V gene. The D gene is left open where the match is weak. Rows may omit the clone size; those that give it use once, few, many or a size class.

TGTGCCAGCAGTTTTGCGGCTAGAGGCGAGCAGTACTTC | CASSFAARGEQYF | NA | NA | TRBJ2-7 | TRBV27
TGTGCCAGTAGTATAGCCCAGGACAATCAGCCCCAGCATTTT | CASSIAQDNQPQHF | NA | few | TRBJ1-5 | TRBV19
TGTGCCAGCAGTGGGACCTCTGGAAACACCATATATTTT | CASSGTSGNTIYF | NA | NA | TRBJ1-3 | TRBV6-1
TGTGCTAGCAGCCCCGTTTACAGCACAGATACGCAGTATTTT | CASSPVYSTDTQYF | NA | NA | TRBJ2-3 | TRBV7-7
TGTGCCAGCAGTCCTCCGACTAGCGGCAGCTCCTACGAGCAGTACTTC | CASSPPTSGSSYEQYF | TRBD2 | NA | TRBJ2-7 | TRBV6-1
TGTGCCAGCAGTCTAAGGGGGCGAGGGTATGGCTACACCTTC | CASSLRGRGYGYTF | TRBD1 | once | TRBJ1-2 | TRBV28
TGTGCCAGTAGTACCGGGGTCGCCGGGGAGCTGTTTTTT | CASSTGVAGELFF | NA | few | TRBJ2-2 | TRBV19
TGTGCCAGCAGTTGGGCGACAGGAATCTATGGCTACACCTTC | CASSWATGIYGYTF | NA | NA | TRBJ1-2 | TRBV12-3/TRBV12-4
TGTGCCAGTAGTGATGATCGGGATTCACCCCTCCACTTT | CASSDDRDSPLHF | NA | NA | TRBJ1-6 | TRBV19
TGTGCCAGCAGCCAAGGGGGAGGAACGGGGGAAGCTTTCTTT | CASSQGGGTGEAFF | NA | NA | TRBJ1-1 | TRBV7-2
TGCAGTGCTAGAGGGGGTAGGAATTCACCCCTCCACTTT | CSARGGRNSPLHF | NA | NA | TRBJ1-6 | TRBV20-1
TGTGCTAGCAGCTTGATCCCCCCCGCTGGAGAGACCCAGTACTTC | CASSLIPPAGETQYF | NA | few | TRBJ2-5 | TRBV7-7
TGTGCCAGCAGTCTGAGGCTTGATTCACCCCTCCACTTT | CASSLRLDSPLHF | NA | NA | TRBJ1-6 | TRBV28
TGTGCCAGCAGCTTAGGGCAGGGGCTCAATCAGCCCCAGCATTTT | CASSLGQGLNQPQHF | NA | NA | TRBJ1-5 | TRBV7-2
TGTGCCAGTAGTATAGATCATAGCGGGCGGGGCTCCTACAATGAGCAGTTCTTC | CASSIDHSGRGSYNEQFF | TRBD2 | NA | TRBJ2-1 | TRBV19
TGTGCCAGCAGTTTATCTCCGGCAGGGACAGCCAACACTGAAGCTTTCTTT | CASSLSPAGTANTEAFF | TRBD1 | NA | TRBJ1-1 | TRBV27
TGTGCCAGCAGTCCGGACAGGGTCCGCGGGACCCAGTACTTC | CASSPDRVRGTQYF | TRBD1 | once | TRBJ2-5 | TRBV27
TGTGCCTGGAGTGTGGAGATACAGCTAAACACCGGGGAGCTGTTTTTT | CAWSVEIQLNTGELFF | NA | once | TRBJ2-2 | TRBV30
TGTGCCTGGAGTGCACAGGGGAACCAGCCCCAGCATTTT | CAWSAQGNQPQHF | TRBD1 | NA | TRBJ1-5 | TRBV30
TGTGCCAGCAGCCTACATCCCGGGGAGCTGTTTTTT | CASSLHPGELFF | NA | once | TRBJ2-2 | TRBV28
TGTGCCACTGGGGAGTCCTACGAGCAGTACTTC | CATGESYEQYF | NA | once | TRBJ2-7 | TRBV24-1
TGTGCCAGCGTAGGGGTCTGGGAAGCTTTCTTT | CASVGVWEAFF | NA | NA | TRBJ1-1 | TRBV27
TGCAGTGCCACGACAGGGGAGAACATTCAGTACTTC | CSATTGENIQYF | TRBD1 | few | TRBJ2-4 | TRBV20-1
TGTGCCAGCAATCGGGGACCAGAGACCCAGTACTTC | CASNRGPETQYF | NA | few | TRBJ2-5 | TRBV6-1
TGTGCCAGCAGTGAATACGGGCCATATGGCTACACCTTC | CASSEYGPYGYTF | NA | few | TRBJ1-2 | TRBV2
TGCGCCAGCAGCCAAGATGGGCAGAAACTCTACGAGCAGTACTTC | CASSQDGQKLYEQYF | NA | NA | TRBJ2-7 | TRBV4-1
TGCAGTGCCCGGGACAGGGTCACCGGGGAGCTGTTTTTT | CSARDRVTGELFF | TRBD1 | few | TRBJ2-2 | TRBV20-1